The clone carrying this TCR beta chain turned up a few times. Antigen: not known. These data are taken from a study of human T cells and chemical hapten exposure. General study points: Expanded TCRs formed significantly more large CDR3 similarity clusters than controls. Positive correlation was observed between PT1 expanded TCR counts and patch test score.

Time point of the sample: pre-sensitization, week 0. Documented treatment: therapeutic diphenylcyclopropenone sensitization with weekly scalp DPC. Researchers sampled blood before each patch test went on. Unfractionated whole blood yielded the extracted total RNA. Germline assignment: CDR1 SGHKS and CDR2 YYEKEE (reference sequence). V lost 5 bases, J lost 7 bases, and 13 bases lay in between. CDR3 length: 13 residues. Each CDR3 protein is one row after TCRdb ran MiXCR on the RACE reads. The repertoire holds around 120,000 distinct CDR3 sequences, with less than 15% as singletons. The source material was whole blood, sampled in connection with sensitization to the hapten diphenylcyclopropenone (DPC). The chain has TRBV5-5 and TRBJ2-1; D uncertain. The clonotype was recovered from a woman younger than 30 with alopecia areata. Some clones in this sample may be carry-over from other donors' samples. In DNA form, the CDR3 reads TGTGCCAGCAGACGTGGGCCCTTTAATGAGCAGTTCTTC. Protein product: CASRRGPFNEQFF.